This T cell receptor (beta chain) came from a study of T cell repertoires in cytomegalovirus infection. Background on the study: Alongside well-studied HLA-B-restricted CMV epitopes, recently identified HLA-C-restricted CMV epitopes were also used. Study results and limitations: Of the TCR beta families, the public ones yielded a cumulative frequency that identified carriers of CMV plus the relevant HLA. HLA-C-restricted, CMV-specific TCR beta clonotypes were dominant ex vivo.

Remarks on this clonotype: What it binds is not known.

Via MiXCR, TCRdb re-called the reads, giving one row per CDR3 protein. This table holds approximately 470,000 distinct CDR3 sequences, about 39% found once. The receptor comes from a human donor in good health (CMV status not recorded). Some clones in this sample may be carry-over from other donors' samples. The sequencing here drew on cultured PBMCs, taken from culture after CMV antigen stimulation.

CDR3 coding DNA: TGTGCCAGCAGTTTACGACAGGGGAAAGAGACCCAGTACTTC. Translating it yields CASSLRQGKETQYF. The chain joins TRBV27 to TRBJ2-5, with TRBD1 matching 8 bases. The CDR3 loop spans 14 amino acids. CDR1 and CDR2 from the germline V gene are MNHEY and SMNVEV (reference sequence). The ends lost 2 bases at V and 3 bases at J; junction bases unmatched: 2.